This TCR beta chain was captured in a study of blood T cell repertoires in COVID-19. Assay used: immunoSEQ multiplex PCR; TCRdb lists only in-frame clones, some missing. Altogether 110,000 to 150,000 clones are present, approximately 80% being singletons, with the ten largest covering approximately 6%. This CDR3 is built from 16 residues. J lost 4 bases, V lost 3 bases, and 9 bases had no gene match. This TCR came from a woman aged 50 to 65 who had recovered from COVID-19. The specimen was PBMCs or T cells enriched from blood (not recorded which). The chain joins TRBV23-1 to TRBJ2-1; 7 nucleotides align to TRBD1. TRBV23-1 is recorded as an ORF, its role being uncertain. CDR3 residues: CASSQIPGQTYNEQFF. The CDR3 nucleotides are TGCGCCAGCAGTCAGATACCGGGACAGACTTACAATGAGCAGTTCTTC.